This T cell receptor (beta chain) was found in a study of regulatory T cells in long-lasting Graves disease. This CDR3 is 15 amino acids long. The ends lost 11 bases at V and 7 bases at J; junction bases unmatched: 14. Germline V gives CDR1 MNHNS, CDR2 SASEGT. Time point given: newly diagnosed GD, antithyroid drugs for less than 3 months. The TCR library was made from RNA extracted from PBMCs. To make TCR beta libraries, researchers used iRepertoire HTBI primers and Arm-PCR of CDR3 regions. TCRdb reprocessed the multiplex PCR reads via MiXCR and lists one record per CDR3 protein. The sample shows a few hundred thousand distinct CDR3 sequences, about 16% of them seen only once. This clonotype showed up many times.

The TCR sequence derives from a female donor with Graves disease. The rearrangement uses TRBV6-1 and TRBJ2-1; TRBD2 matches 10 bases. The input for sequencing was peripheral blood mononuclear cells (PBMCs), taken at new diagnosis, from a patient treated with antithyroid drugs. CDR3 residues: CASGDWLAGVNEQFF. The CDR3, as DNA: TGTGCCTCCGGGGACTGGCTAGCGGGAGTAAATGAGCAGTTCTTC.